Sequencing of this TCR beta chain was carried out in a study of cytomegalovirus exposure and HLA in healthy donors. Study-wide context: Among roughly 180 million T cells, an earlier analysis found roughly 120 million unique TCR beta sequences. Among several hundred genotyped donors, 65% to 90% fell in the Caucasian-associated ancestry cluster.

Whole-study results and caveats: Among the most significant clusters, several appeared linked to common viral pathogens in a later analysis.

Both 60 Vbeta primers and 13 Jbeta primers went into the PCR. Sequencing used immunoSEQ multiplex PCR; TCRdb keeps in-frame clones, though not all of them. Of 85,000 to 100,000 clones in the sample, about 83% are singletons; the top ten hold approximately 15%. Note on this clone: Its antigen is unidentified.

The sequencing input was PBMCs. The clonotype originates from a man in his 60s in good health and CMV-seropositive.

The CDR3 sequence is CAWSSRSVSGANVLTF. Written as DNA, the CDR3 is TGTGCCTGGAGTTCAAGGAGCGTCTCTGGGGCCAACGTCCTGACTTTC. The chain recombines TRBV30 with TRBJ2-6, with D hard to call. The CDR3 sequence is 16 residues long. Trimming left V 2 bases short and J 0 bases short, with 11 bases between. The germline gives CDR1 GTSNPN, CDR2 SVGIG (reference sequence). Filled out from reference TRBV30 and TRBJ2-6, the complete variable domain reads SQTIHQWPATLVQPVGSPLSLECTVEGTSNPNLYWYRQAAGRGLQLLFYSVGIGQISSEVPQNLSASRPQDRQFILSSKKLLLSDSGFYLCAWSSRSVSGANVLTFGAGSRLTVL.